A selection of T cell receptor beta chains follows, all from one sample in a study of Graves' ophthalmopathy and Graves' hyperthyroidism. MiXCR, applied by TCRdb to the multiplex PCR reads, yields one record per CDR3 protein. The table has 340,000 or so distinct CDR3 sequences, roughly 15% seen once. The sample taken for sequencing was peripheral blood. The receptor source for this set is an adult man with Graves' ophthalmopathy. Both conserved end residues are part of each CDR3. Each record gives: J gene, V gene, D gene, clone size, CDR3 DNA, CDR3 protein. The D gene is left open where the match is weak. Size values are once, few and many counts, or a class for expanded clones, and some rows have none.

j_call: TRBJ2-5
v_call: TRBV4-1
d_call: NA
clone_size: many
cdr3_nt: TGCGCCAGCAGCCAAGGCAAAGGAGGAGAAGAGACCCAGTACTTC
cdr3_aa: CASSQGKGGEETQYF

j_call: TRBJ2-7
v_call: TRBV5-1
d_call: TRBD2
clone_size: many
cdr3_nt: TGCGCCAGCAGCTTGGTGGGATCGTTTTTGGCGGGAGTCTTAGACGAGCAGTACTTC
cdr3_aa: CASSLVGSFLAGVLDEQYF

j_call: TRBJ1-2
v_call: TRBV6-1
d_call: NA
clone_size: many
cdr3_nt: TGTGCCAGCAGTAAGCGCCGGGATGGCTACACCTTC
cdr3_aa: CASSKRRDGYTF

j_call: TRBJ1-6
v_call: TRBV5-1
d_call: NA
clone_size: NA
cdr3_nt: TGCGCCAGCAACGACGGAGGTAACTCACCCCTCCACTTT
cdr3_aa: CASNDGGNSPLHF

j_call: TRBJ1-2
v_call: TRBV20-1
d_call: NA
clone_size: many
cdr3_nt: TGCAGTGCTACACCACCCTCAGGGGTCGACTATGGCTACACCTTC
cdr3_aa: CSATPPSGVDYGYTF

j_call: TRBJ1-1
v_call: TRBV7-9
d_call: NA
clone_size: NA
cdr3_nt: TGTGCCAGCAGCTTTTATTCTGCAGCCTCTGAAGCTTTCTTT
cdr3_aa: CASSFYSAASEAFF

j_call: TRBJ2-5
v_call: TRBV7-9
d_call: TRBD2
clone_size: NA
cdr3_nt: TGTGCCAGCAGTGCAACTAGCGTCCAAGAGACCCAGTACTTC
cdr3_aa: CASSATSVQETQYF

j_call: TRBJ2-2
v_call: TRBV10-3
d_call: NA
clone_size: few
cdr3_nt: TGTGCCATCAGCTTGGGGTCCGGGGAGCTGTTTTTT
cdr3_aa: CAISLGSGELFF

j_call: TRBJ1-1
v_call: TRBV5-4
d_call: NA
clone_size: many
cdr3_nt: TGTGCCAGCAGCTCCGGGACACAAGTAGACACTGAAGCTTTCTTT
cdr3_aa: CASSSGTQVDTEAFF

j_call: TRBJ2-7
v_call: TRBV2
d_call: TRBD2
clone_size: many
cdr3_nt: TGTGCCAGCAGTGCGACTAGCGGGAACTACGAGCAGTACTTC
cdr3_aa: CASSATSGNYEQYF

j_call: TRBJ1-3
v_call: TRBV3-1
d_call: NA
clone_size: few
cdr3_nt: TGTGCCAGCAGCCAGGGCGGATTCTCTGGAAACACCATATATTTT
cdr3_aa: CASSQGGFSGNTIYF

j_call: TRBJ1-1
v_call: TRBV20-1
d_call: TRBD1
clone_size: many
cdr3_nt: TGCAGTGCTAAGACAGGGGCAAAGAGTGAAGCTTTCTTT
cdr3_aa: CSAKTGAKSEAFF

j_call: TRBJ2-6
v_call: TRBV20-1
d_call: NA
clone_size: many
cdr3_nt: TGCAGTGCTAGGCAAAGAAGCGAGGGAGTCCCGGCTGGGGCCAACGTCCTGACTTTC
cdr3_aa: CSARQRSEGVPAGANVLTF

j_call: TRBJ1-1
v_call: TRBV29-1
d_call: NA
clone_size: many
cdr3_nt: TGCAGCGTTGTGGATGGATGGGGCACTGAAGCTTTCTTT
cdr3_aa: CSVVDGWGTEAFF

j_call: TRBJ2-2
v_call: TRBV6-5
d_call: TRBD2
clone_size: many
cdr3_nt: TGTGCCAGCAGTTCCCTAGCGGGGGCGGTCACCGGGGAGCTGTTTTTT
cdr3_aa: CASSSLAGAVTGELFF

j_call: TRBJ1-6
v_call: TRBV20-1
d_call: NA
clone_size: many
cdr3_nt: TGCAGTGCTAGAGAAGCGACGAGTTCACCCCTCCACTTT
cdr3_aa: CSAREATSSPLHF

j_call: TRBJ1-1
v_call: TRBV29-1
d_call: TRBD1
clone_size: many
cdr3_nt: TGCAGCGTCACACAGGGGGCGACTGAAGCTTTCTTT
cdr3_aa: CSVTQGATEAFF

j_call: TRBJ1-1
v_call: TRBV6-2/TRBV6-3
d_call: NA
clone_size: many
cdr3_nt: TGTGCCAGCAGTTACCCTCATCGGGGGAGGAGGTCTACTGAAGCTTTCTTT
cdr3_aa: CASSYPHRGRRSTEAFF

j_call: TRBJ2-5
v_call: TRBV10-3
d_call: NA
clone_size: many
cdr3_nt: TGTGCCATCAGTGACAGGGATGTGACCCAGTACTTC
cdr3_aa: CAISDRDVTQYF

j_call: TRBJ2-5
v_call: TRBV12-3/TRBV12-4
d_call: TRBD1
clone_size: NA
cdr3_nt: TGTGCCAGCAGTTTAGCCGGACAGGGGGCAGAGACCCAGTACTTC
cdr3_aa: CASSLAGQGAETQYF

j_call: TRBJ2-2
v_call: TRBV6-4
d_call: TRBD2
clone_size: many
cdr3_nt: TGTGCCAGCAGCTCACTGGAGCGGGGGGGCCCCAACACCGGGGAGCTGTTTTTT
cdr3_aa: CASSSLERGGPNTGELFF

j_call: TRBJ1-5
v_call: TRBV19
d_call: NA
clone_size: many
cdr3_nt: TGTGCCAGTAGTATAGTGTCGGGGTTCAATCAGCCCCAGCATTTT
cdr3_aa: CASSIVSGFNQPQHF

j_call: TRBJ2-7
v_call: TRBV29-1
d_call: TRBD2
clone_size: many
cdr3_nt: TGCAGCGTTTACACCCGAAGGGGCAGCGGGAGTCGGTCCGAGCAGTACTTC
cdr3_aa: CSVYTRRGSGSRSEQYF

j_call: TRBJ1-5
v_call: TRBV24-1
d_call: NA
clone_size: once
cdr3_nt: TGTGCCACCAGTGATGCCCCCGGGACGGGGGATAGCAATCAGCCCCAGCATTTT
cdr3_aa: CATSDAPGTGDSNQPQHF

j_call: TRBJ1-2
v_call: TRBV30
d_call: NA
clone_size: few
cdr3_nt: TGTGCCTGGAGAGCCGTTGACAGTATCTATGGCTACACCTTC
cdr3_aa: CAWRAVDSIYGYTF

j_call: TRBJ2-7
v_call: TRBV20-1
d_call: TRBD1
clone_size: NA
cdr3_nt: TGCAGCACCGGGACAGGGGGCGAGCAGTACTTC
cdr3_aa: CSTGTGGEQYF

j_call: TRBJ2-4
v_call: TRBV28
d_call: NA
clone_size: many
cdr3_nt: TGTGCCAGCAGTTTACAGGGATGGAGGACCAAAAACATTCAGTACTTC
cdr3_aa: CASSLQGWRTKNIQYF

j_call: TRBJ2-7
v_call: TRBV2
d_call: TRBD1
clone_size: NA
cdr3_nt: TGTGCCAGCAGTGAATCTCTGGGACAGGGCCAATACGAGCAGTACTTC
cdr3_aa: CASSESLGQGQYEQYF